The entry below describes one T cell receptor (beta chain). The data were obtained in a study of shared clonotypes between healthy human individuals. Sequenced by immunoSEQ multiplex PCR; TCRdb stores in-frame clones only, minus some. The sample lists 2 million to 3 million clones; 93% were seen once. V was trimmed by 7 bases and J by 4 bases, leaving 28 bases between them. The V gene's germline CDR1 is GTSNPN and CDR2 SVGIG (reference sequence). CDR3 length equals 17 residues. Negatively enriched CD4+ T cells were divided by CD45RA into naive and memory. The origin of this receptor is a man between 18 and 29 years old in good health. Some clones in this sample may be carry-over from other donors' samples. The sample taken for sequencing was naive CD4+ T cells from PBMCs. As to subset: CD45RA+ positively selected. The chain employs TRBV30 and TRBJ1-2, with D hard to call. In DNA, the CDR3 is TGTGCCTCCACTCTCGGGCGCGAGCTGGGTTTCGGCTATGGCTACACCTTC. Its translation is CASTLGRELGFGYGYTF.